The clone carrying this T cell receptor beta chain was counted between two and nine times. This sample is part of a study of blood T cell repertoires in COVID-19. The overall study: The analysed material was cDNA or gDNA that came from T cells, B-cell-depleted T cells, or PBMCs.

Assay: immunoSEQ multiplex PCR; the TCRdb copy retains only in-frame clones and omits some. The sample records over 100,000 clones, about 70% being singletons. V was trimmed by 0 bases and J by 5 bases, leaving 11 bases between them. This CDR3 is 15 amino acids long. CDR1 is LNHNV, CDR2 YYDKDF, per germline (reference sequence). The sample consisted of peripheral blood. The chain combines TRBV15 with TRBJ1-5; the D is unclear. The source of this sequence is a woman in her 70s with acute or convalescent COVID-19. The DNA for the CDR3 is TGTGCCACCAGCAGAGATGGGTCCAGGCATCAGCCCCAGCATTTT. Translated: CATSRDGSRHQPQHF.